This T cell receptor (beta chain) emerged from a study of neurological immune-mediated disorders. This clonotype was recorded many times. MiXCR, applied by TCRdb to the 5' RACE reads, yields one record per CDR3 protein. The sample yields fewer than 20,000 distinct CDR3 sequences, 3.5% seen once. The sequence was obtained from a woman in her thirties or forties in good health. Sequenced material: CD8+ T cells from blood.

For the CDR3, the DNA is TGTGCCAGCAGCCAAACGGCGCAGGGAGTAGGCTCACCCCTCCACTTT. This gives the protein CASSQTAQGVGSPLHF. The chain employs TRBV4-2 and TRBJ1-6, with D possibly being TRBD1 (5 bases). There are 16 residues in the CDR3. The V end lost 2 bases, the J end lost 10 bases, and 18 bases lay between the germline ends. CDR1 is LGHNA and CDR2 is YNFKEQ in the germline V gene.